The 28 T cell receptor beta chains below were found in one sample sequenced in a study of identical twins. TCRdb itself ran the 5' RACE reads through MiXCR, one entry per CDR3 protein. This table holds roughly 470,000 distinct CDR3 sequences, around 15% found once. The same specimen was also included in a second study, on yellow fever vaccine responses in identical twins.

The specimen was CD4+ T cells sorted from blood. The source is a young woman in good health.

This clonotype came up a few times. The chain employs TRBV27 and TRBJ2-7; D may be TRBD2 (6 bases). The germline V gene encodes CDR1 MNHEY and CDR2 SMNVEV (reference sequence). The V end lost 2 bases, the J end lost 9 bases, and 14 bases lay between the germline ends. The CDR3 covers 13 residues. CDR3 bases: TGTGCCAGCAGTTTAACCAGGGACTCTAGGCAGTACTTC. Amino acid sequence: CASSLTRDSRQYF.

This clonotype was seen ten or more times. The J gene is TRBJ2-3, the V gene TRBV6-5; the match to TRBD2 covers 10 bases. With V trimmed by 0 bases and J by 5 bases, 5 bases remained unmatched. Germline V lookup: CDR1 MNHEY, CDR2 SVGAGI. The CDR3 totals 16 residues. The CDR3 DNA reads TGTGCCAGCAGTTACTCGATCCTAGCGGGGGAAGATACGCAGTATTTT. Its translation is CASSYSILAGEDTQYF.

There are a few counts of this clonotype. This chain uses TRBV29-1 with TRBJ1-2, with 7 bases identical to TRBD1. From germline, CDR1 is SQVTM and CDR2 ANQGSEA. V was clipped by 5 bases and J by 8 bases; unmatched bases: 8. The CDR3 consists of 12 residues. DNA for the CDR3: TGCAGCGTTATAAGGACAGGAGTCGGCTACACCTTC. Protein sequence: CSVIRTGVGYTF.

The chain is built from TRBV29-1 and TRBJ2-3; the D is unclear. Trimming pared 3 bases from V and 5 bases from J, leaving 9 bases between. Germline CDR1 SQVTM, CDR2 ANQGSEA. CDR3 length equals 12 residues. CDR3 residues: CSVEQLGDTQYF. The DNA for the CDR3 is TGCAGCGTTGAGCAGTTGGGAGATACGCAGTATTTT.

The rearrangement joins TRBV27 to TRBJ2-1; 13 bases match TRBD2. The CDR3 covers 16 residues. Trimming cost V 3 bases and J 6 bases; bases outside gene matches: 5. The germline V gene encodes CDR1 MNHEY and CDR2 SMNVEV (reference sequence). CDR3 DNA: TGTGCCAGCAGTTTCCCCAGGACTAGCGGGAGCAATGAGCAGTTCTTC. Its protein is CASSFPRTSGSNEQFF.

In this sample, this clonotype turned up a few times. The chain uses TRBV12-3 or TRBV12-4 and TRBJ2-1, with TRBD2 identical over 15 bases. V trimming: 5 bases; J trimming: 2 bases; junction bases outside the gene matches: 10. CDR3 length equals 19 residues. The CDR3 spells CASSPTGLAGGPTYNEQFF. In nucleotides, the CDR3 is TGTGCCAGCAGTCCGACCGGACTAGCGGGAGGGCCAACCTACAATGAGCAGTTCTTC.

This clonotype was recorded a few times. The chain carries TRBV7-9 and TRBJ2-7; 7 bases align to TRBD2. V dropped 1 base and J dropped 5; count of bases not matched to a gene: 5. The germline CDR1 and CDR2 sequences are SEHNR and FQNEAQ (reference sequence). The CDR3 runs 14 residues. Here the CDR3 DNA reads TGTGCCAGCAGCTTAGTTGGCGGGAGAGACGAGCAGTACTTC. Protein: CASSLVGGRDEQYF.

The J gene is TRBJ1-1, the V gene TRBV7-2; D not certain. Trimming cost V 5 bases and J 7 bases, with 14 bases left between them. Germline V gene data show CDR1 as SGHTA and CDR2 as FQGNSA. The CDR3 length is 13 residues. This CDR3 is CASSVGPQNEAFF. CDR3 in DNA: TGTGCCAGCAGCGTAGGACCGCAGAATGAAGCTTTCTTT.

The chain employs TRBV6-1 and TRBJ2-5; D gene unclear. V was trimmed by 5 bases and J by 1 base, leaving 14 bases between them. CDR3 length: 15 amino acids. The germline CDR1 and CDR2 sequences are MNHNS and SASEGT. This CDR3 reads CASSLRTSRQETQYF. CDR3 nucleotide sequence: TGTGCCAGCAGTCTGCGGACCTCACGCCAAGAGACCCAGTACTTC.

The CDR3 loop is CASSLVYGNTEAFF. CDR3 DNA: TGTGCCAGCAGCTTAGTGTACGGGAACACTGAAGCTTTCTTT. The chain joins TRBV7-8 to TRBJ1-1; D uncertain. V shed 1 base and J shed 1 base, with 7 bases lying between them. The length of the CDR3 is 14 residues. The germline V gene has CDR1 SGHVS and CDR2 FQNEAQ.

This rearrangement joins TRBV3-1 to TRBJ2-3; D ambiguous. Germline V lookup: CDR1 LGHDT, CDR2 YNNKEL (reference sequence). V was clipped by 1 base and J by 7 bases, with 15 bases between them. This CDR3 is 15 amino acids long. The CDR3 is CASSQGSSRAYTQYF. CDR3 DNA: TGTGCCAGCAGCCAAGGTTCAAGCAGAGCTTATACGCAGTATTTT.

Only a few counts were recorded for this clonotype. The chain couples TRBV10-3 to TRBJ1-4, with D unresolved. Per the germline V gene, CDR1 is ENHRY and CDR2 is SYGVKD. V lost 3 bases and J 5 bases, leaving 13 bases between the germline ends. CDR3 length: 15 amino acids. The CDR3 here is CAISDSLAANEKLFF. As DNA, the CDR3 is TGTGCCATCAGTGATAGTCTGGCAGCAAATGAAAAACTGTTTTTT.

The chain couples TRBV11-3 to TRBJ2-3, with a possible D match to TRBD2 (5 bases). From germline, CDR1 is SGHNT and CDR2 YENEEA. Trimming stripped 1 base from V and 1 base from J, with 12 bases between. This CDR3 comprises 16 residues. As DNA, the CDR3 is TGTGCCAGCAGCTTAGCTCCGGGGAAAGGCACAGATACGCAGTATTTT. The encoded protein is CASSLAPGKGTDTQYF. The full variable domain, completed using reference TRBV11-3 and TRBJ2-3, is EAGVVQSPRYKIIEKKQPVAFWCNPISGHNTLYWYLQNLGQGPELLIRYENEEAVDDSQLPKDRFSAERLKGVDSTLKIQPAELGDSAVYLCASSLAPGKGTDTQYFGPGTRLTVL.

Notes on this clonotype: Mismatch with germline at one junction end may stem from a read error. The chain has TRBV7-7 and TRBJ2-7, with 9 bases fitting TRBD1. The germline gives CDR1 SSHAT, CDR2 FNYEAQ (reference sequence). CDR3 length: 14 residues. Here the CDR3 DNA reads TGTGCTAGCAGCAAGGGGACAGGGCAGTACGAGCAGTACTTC. It encodes CASSKGTGQYEQYF. Drawing the rest from reference TRBV7-7 and TRBJ2-7, the complete variable domain is GAGVSQSPRYKVTKRGQDVTLRCDPISSHATLYWYQQALGQGPEFLTYFNYEAQPDKSGLPSDRFSAERPEGSISTLTIQRTEQRDSAMYRCASSKGTGQYEQYFGPGTRLTVT.

This clonotype came up a few times. The chain recombines TRBV2 with TRBJ1-5, with D tentatively TRBD1 (5 bases). From germline, CDR1 is SNHLY and CDR2 FYNNEI. V was cut by 5 bases and J by 7 bases, with 21 bases left in between. The CDR3 has 16 amino acids. The CDR3 sequence is CASSKERVQGVQPQHF. CDR3 bases: TGTGCCAGCAGTAAAGAAAGGGTGCAGGGTGTCCAGCCCCAGCATTTT.

This clonotype has a handful of counts. The J gene is TRBJ2-7, the V gene TRBV27; tentatively, D is TRBD2 (6 bases). Trimming shortened V by 6 bases and J by 6 bases, and 21 bases separated the two germline ends. The CDR3 extends over 15 amino acids. CDR1 and CDR2 (germline): MNHEY, SMNVEV (reference sequence). CDR3: CASSALRDGGIEQYF. The CDR3 DNA sequence: TGTGCCAGCAGCGCCCTGAGGGACGGAGGGATCGAGCAGTACTTC.

The table lists this clonotype with a few counts. The CDR3 spells CAARDSSYEQYF. CDR3 DNA sequence: TGTGCCGCCCGGGACTCTTCCTACGAGCAGTACTTC. This chain links TRBV10-3 with TRBJ2-7; a possible D gene is TRBD2 (6 bases). Germline V CDR1 and CDR2: ENHRY, SYGVKD. CDR3 length equals 12 residues. The V and J ends lost 11 bases and 1 base respectively, with 12 bases between them.

The chain carries TRBV6-5 and TRBJ2-3; perhaps TRBD1 as D (5 bases). Trimming took 0 bases from V and 5 from J, leaving 15 bases between them. CDR3 length equals 16 residues. Per germline, CDR1 MNHEY and CDR2 SVGAGI. The CDR3 DNA sequence: TGTGCCAGCAGTTACTCGAGTCAGGGAAGAGTAGATACGCAGTATTTT. This gives the protein CASSYSSQGRVDTQYF.

The table lists this clonotype with many counts. The chain employs TRBV20-1 and TRBJ2-1, with a possible D match to TRBD2 (6 bases). The CDR3 runs to 14 residues. V lost 6 bases and J lost 7, with 19 bases in between. Germline-derived CDR1 and CDR2 are DFQATT and SNEGSKA (reference sequence). The CDR3 nucleotides read TGCAGTGCCGAAACGGGACTTTTTGGGAATGAGCAGTTCTTC. This codes for CSAETGLFGNEQFF.

The V gene is TRBV7-2, the J gene TRBJ2-3; D gene uncertain. CDR3 length: 15 amino acids. Germline V gene lookup returns CDR1 SGHTA and CDR2 FQGNSA. V was cut by 5 bases and J by 8 bases, with 20 bases left in between. The CDR3 DNA sequence: TGTGCCAGCAGCCGAGACACGGTGGTTTCGGGTACGCAGTATTTT. This translates into CASSRDTVVSGTQYF.

V is TRBV2 and J is TRBJ2-4; maybe TRBD1 (6 bases). Per germline, CDR1 SNHLY and CDR2 FYNNEI. The CDR3 runs 14 residues. Trimming took off 3 bases at V and 9 bases at J, with 15 bases between the two ends. DNA for the CDR3: TGTGCCAGCAGTGACCCGGACAGAGGGGGCATTCAGTACTTC. Translating it yields CASSDPDRGGIQYF.

The rearrangement joins TRBV3-1 to TRBJ2-3; 9 bases agree with TRBD2. Trimming took 2 bases from V and 4 from J; bases not matched to a gene: 7. This CDR3 is built from 16 residues. The germline V gene encodes CDR1 LGHDT and CDR2 YNNKEL (reference sequence). The CDR3 spells CASSQWASGEADTQYF. DNA for the CDR3: TGTGCCAGCAGCCAATGGGCTAGCGGGGAGGCAGATACGCAGTATTTT.

The sample holds a few counts of this clonotype. The chain links TRBV7-2 to TRBJ2-7; 7 bases are a match to TRBD1. V trimming: 3 bases; J trimming: 6 bases; junction bases outside the gene matches: 5. Germline lookup yields CDR1 SGHTA and CDR2 FQGNSA. This CDR3 comprises 13 residues. CDR3 in DNA: TGTGCCAGCAGCTTGTTTACAGGGGCCGAGCAGTACTTC. This codes for CASSLFTGAEQYF.

The chain recombines TRBV29-1 with TRBJ2-3; 9 nucleotides line up with TRBD1. The germline gives CDR1 SQVTM, CDR2 ANQGSEA. The CDR3 is 18 residues long. Losses at the gene ends were 7 bases for V and 1 base for J; bases not matched to a gene: 18. CDR3 sequence reads: CSAQGVQGALVRTDTQYF. The DNA of the CDR3 is TGCAGCGCCCAGGGGGTACAGGGGGCGCTTGTTCGCACAGATACGCAGTATTTT.

The chain couples TRBV15 to TRBJ2-1, with D uncertain. Germline CDR1 reads LNHNV; CDR2 reads YYDKDF (reference sequence). The ends were cut back, 0 bases at V and 0 bases at J, with 9 bases in the middle. The CDR3 runs to 16 residues. DNA for the CDR3: TGTGCCACCAGCAGAGATATGACGGGCTCCTACAATGAGCAGTTCTTC. Translated: CATSRDMTGSYNEQFF.

V and J are TRBV28 and TRBJ2-7; D uncertain. From germline, CDR1 is MDHEN and CDR2 SYDVKM. The CDR3 has 16 residues. Trimming shortened V by 3 bases and J by 1 base, and 16 bases separated the two germline ends. The CDR3 coding sequence is TGTGCCAGCAGTTTCTATGCCCGGCTTAAGTCCTACGAGCAGTACTTC. The encoded protein is CASSFYARLKSYEQYF.

This clonotype was found a few times. This chain uses TRBV25-1 with TRBJ1-4; TRBD1 aligns across 7 bases. Germline V gene lookup returns CDR1 MGHDK and CDR2 SYGVNS. The CDR3 covers 15 residues. The V and J ends lost 2 bases and 10 bases, in that order; junction bases with no gene match: 10. The CDR3 region is CASSENTGDSGKLFF. The CDR3, as DNA: TGTGCCAGCAGTGAAAACACAGGGGATTCCGGAAAACTGTTTTTT. The full variable domain, with the rest looked up from reference TRBV25-1 and TRBJ1-4, is EADIYQTPRYLVIGTGKKITLECSQTMGHDKMYWYQQDPGMELHLIHYSYGVNSTEKGDLSSESTVSRIRTEHFPLTLESARPSHTSQYLCASSENTGDSGKLFFGSGTQLSVL.

This clonotype was observed a handful of times. The rearrangement links TRBV7-2 to TRBJ2-7, with TRBD1 as a possible D gene (6 bases). The CDR3 length is 13 residues. The germline gives CDR1 SGHTA, CDR2 FQGNSA. With 7 bases removed from V and 0 bases from J, the gap between germline ends came to 10 bases. The CDR3 nucleotides are TGTGCCAGCACCGGACAGATCTCCTACGAGCAGTACTTC. It yields the protein CASTGQISYEQYF.